This T cell receptor (beta chain) derives from a study of graft-versus-host responses after intestinal transplantation. Looking at the study overall: Every recipient underwent anti-thymocyte globulin induction, then tacrolimus and steroids for three to four years.

General observations from the study: There was an association between peak levels of circulating GvH clones and early post-transplant HvG declines.

Comments on this clone: Its antigen is not identified.

Libraries were prepared by immunoSEQ multiplex PCR; TCRdb keeps only in-frame clonotypes and omits some of them. This table holds approximately 68,000 clones, nearly 90% found once. This clonotype was obtained from a human donor who was the organ donor for an intestinal transplant. The sequencing here drew on unstimulated CD8+ T cells sorted from spleen or lymph node cells, taken before transplant.

CDR3 sequence (DNA): TGTGCCAGTTCGGGACTAGCCCGCACCGGGGAGCTGTTTTTT. Amino acid sequence: CASSGLARTGELFF. V and J are TRBV19 and TRBJ2-2; 9 bases are a match to TRBD2. Looked up from germline, CDR1 is LNHDA and CDR2 is SQIVND (reference sequence). Unmatched junction bases numbered 5, after V lost 8 bases and J lost 4 bases. The CDR3 extends over 14 amino acids. The full variable domain, in which reference TRBV19 and TRBJ2-2 provide the parts outside the CDR3, is DGGITQSPKYLFRKEGQNVTLSCEQNLNHDAMYWYRQDPGQGLRLIYYSQIVNDFQKGDIAEGYSVSREKKESFPLTVTSAQKNPTAFYLCASSGLARTGELFFGEGSRLTVL.